Below, one TCR beta chain is given with its context. This specimen belongs to a study of blood T cell repertoires in COVID-19. This CDR3 comprises 18 residues. Germline CDR1 reads SGHAT; CDR2 reads FQNNGV. After removal of 2 bases from V and 0 bases from J, the junction contained 9 bases not matched to a gene. Clones were sequenced by immunoSEQ multiplex PCR, and TCRdb holds only the in-frame ones, with some missing. The repertoire holds some 200,000 clones, with over 80% as singletons. This chain joins TRBV11-2 and TRBJ1-4; 7 bases line up with TRBD1. The sample was peripheral blood. The clonotype was recovered from a man in his 60s with COVID-19, enrolled during active disease. The CDR3 DNA follows: TGTGCCAGCAGCTTACCAGGGACAGCTTATGCAACTAATGAAAAACTGTTTTTT. The encoded protein is CASSLPGTAYATNEKLFF. Drawing the rest from reference TRBV11-2 and TRBJ1-4, the complete variable domain is EAGVAQSPRYKIIEKRQSVAFWCNPISGHATLYWYQQILGQGPKLLIQFQNNGVVDDSQLPKDRFSAERLKGVDSTLKIQPAKLEDSAVYLCASSLPGTAYATNEKLFFGSGTQLSVL.